Presented here are 23 T cell receptor beta chains from one specimen sequenced in a study of T-cell reconstitution after alpha-beta-depleted transplantation in children. TCRbeta library construction was performed incorporating unique molecular identifiers. TCRdb redid the calling of the PCR reads with MiXCR, one entry per CDR3 protein. The sample holds about 160,000 distinct CDR3 sequences, 11% seen once. Sequencing used PBMCs, obtained before TCRalphabeta/CD19-depleted stem cell transplant. The receptors derive from a boy aged 2-9 years with acute myeloid leukemia, due to receive a stem cell transplant.

The sample holds many counts of this clonotype. This sequence joins TRBV7-8 and TRBJ1-5, with 10 positions matching TRBD1. Losses at the gene ends were 0 bases for V and 2 bases for J; bases not matched to a gene: 7. Germline V CDR1 and CDR2: SGHVS, FQNEAQ. There are 18 residues in the CDR3. DNA of the CDR3: TGTGCCAGCAGCTTAGCAGTTTTAGGACAGGGGGGCAATCAGCCCCAGCATTTT. Translating it yields CASSLAVLGQGGNQPQHF.

This clonotype appeared many times. J is TRBJ2-3 and V is TRBV11-2, with 10 bases that match TRBD2. Germline CDR1 SGHAT, CDR2 FQNNGV. The trim removed 0 bases at V and 1 base at J, leaving 7 bases unmatched. The CDR3 contains 18 residues. The CDR3 DNA is TGTGCCAGCAGCTTAGAGGCTAGCGGGGGCCGGGGCACAGATACGCAGTATTTT. Residues: CASSLEASGGRGTDTQYF. The full variable domain, its missing parts supplied by reference TRBV11-2 and TRBJ2-3, is EAGVAQSPRYKIIEKRQSVAFWCNPISGHATLYWYQQILGQGPKLLIQFQNNGVVDDSQLPKDRFSAERLKGVDSTLKIQPAKLEDSAVYLCASSLEASGGRGTDTQYFGPGTRLTVL.

Ten or more counts support this clonotype. This chain connects TRBV10-3 to TRBJ2-1; 8 bases fit TRBD2. V shed 3 bases and J 2 bases; nucleotides not matched to a gene: 6. The CDR3 has 16 amino acids. Germline CDR1 is ENHRY and CDR2 is SYGVKD. DNA for the CDR3: TGTGCCATCAGTGATCGAGCGGGAGAAACCTACAATGAGCAGTTCTTC. Its translation: CAISDRAGETYNEQFF.

This clonotype has at least ten counts. This chain links TRBV20-1 with TRBJ2-6; D unresolved. The CDR3 runs to 14 residues. Germline loops: CDR1 DFQATT, CDR2 SNEGSKA (reference sequence). The V gene lost 0 bases and the J gene lost 4 bases, with 7 bases spanning the gap. The CDR3 here is CSARDPRGANVLTF. The DNA of the CDR3 is TGCAGTGCTAGAGATCCCCGGGGGGCCAACGTCCTGACTTTC.

This clonotype was picked up a small number of times. The rearrangement links TRBV20-1 to TRBJ1-1; 7 bases agree with TRBD1. V lost 5 bases, J lost 6 bases, and 3 bases stayed unmatched. The CDR3 has 11 residues. Germline lookup yields CDR1 DFQATT and CDR2 SNEGSKA (reference sequence). CDR3 DNA sequence: TGCAGTGCTTCACAGGGGTCTGAAGCTTTCTTT. As protein: CSASQGSEAFF.

The chain links TRBV2 to TRBJ1-4, with D possibly matching TRBD1 (5 bases). Trimming shortened V by 5 bases and J by 0 bases, and 16 bases separated the two germline ends. This CDR3 is 17 amino acids long. CDR1 and CDR2 from the germline V gene are SNHLY and FYNNEI. The CDR3 loop reads CASSLGVAYATNEKLFF. The CDR3 nucleotides are TGTGCCAGCAGTTTGGGGGTCGCATATGCAACTAATGAAAAACTGTTTTTT.

This clonotype was picked up many times. The chain links TRBV12-3 or TRBV12-4 to TRBJ2-5; 7 bases are a match to TRBD2. This CDR3 contains 14 residues. V lost 3 bases, J lost 5 bases, and 6 bases stayed unmatched. The CDR3 DNA sequence: TGTGCCAGCAGTTTCTTCAGGGAGGGGGAGACCCAGTACTTC. It codes for CASSFFREGETQYF.

This clonotype has ten or more counts. The chain links TRBV3-1 to TRBJ2-5, with TRBD1 matching over 8 bases. The CDR3 totals 15 residues. The V and J ends lost 4 bases and 2 bases, in that order; junction bases with no gene match: 6. Germline lookup yields CDR1 LGHDT and CDR2 YNNKEL (reference sequence). CDR3 residues: CASSLGRDRQETQYF. The DNA for the CDR3 is TGTGCCAGCAGCCTCGGCCGGGACAGGCAAGAGACCCAGTACTTC.

This clonotype showed up just a few times. J is TRBJ2-1 and V is TRBV27, with 7 bases matching TRBD2. Germline V gene lookup returns CDR1 MNHEY and CDR2 SMNVEV (reference sequence). This CDR3 has 17 residues. Trimming at V came to 0 bases and at J to 0 bases, leaving 5 bases not matched to a gene. CDR3 nucleotides: TGTGCCAGCAGTTTATCGACTAGCCGGAGCTCCTACAATGAGCAGTTCTTC. Its translation is CASSLSTSRSSYNEQFF.

At least ten counts were recorded for this clonotype. The rearrangement links TRBV7-3 to TRBJ2-5, with D possibly matching TRBD2 (5 bases). The CDR3 totals 15 residues. The germline V and J ends were trimmed by 3 bases and 2 bases, with 13 bases remaining between them. Per germline, CDR1 SGHTA and CDR2 FQGTGA. The CDR3 DNA reads as TGTGCCAGCAGCTTGGACTCCTCCCAGCAAGAGACCCAGTACTTC. It codes for CASSLDSSQQETQYF.

This clonotype was counted a few times. This chain uses TRBV18 with TRBJ1-2; D is perhaps TRBD1 (5 bases). Germline assignment: CDR1 KGHSH and CDR2 LQKENI. Trimming left V 2 bases short and J 6 bases short, with 7 bases between. This CDR3 spans 12 amino acids. CDR3 residues: CASSPAGDGYTF. CDR3 coding DNA: TGTGCCAGCTCACCAGCGGGGGATGGCTACACCTTC.

As DNA, the CDR3 is TGTGCCAGCAGCCAAGCCCAGGAAAAACTGTTTTTT. It encodes CASSQAQEKLFF. The chain links TRBV3-1 to TRBJ1-4; no firm D call. CDR3 length: 12 amino acids. Germline V gene lookup returns CDR1 LGHDT and CDR2 YNNKEL (reference sequence). V lost 1 base and J lost 8, with 5 bases in between.

V gene TRBV5-6 combines with J gene TRBJ1-2, with 8 bases identical to TRBD1. CDR3 length: 13 amino acids. Unmatched junction bases numbered 3, after V lost 2 bases and J lost 6 bases. Germline CDR1 and CDR2: SGHDT and YYEEEE. CDR3 sequence reads: CASSLAGGHGYTF. The DNA of the CDR3 is TGTGCCAGCAGCTTAGCAGGGGGCCATGGCTACACCTTC.

This clonotype was recorded at least ten times. The genes are TRBV6-5 and TRBJ1-5, with D perhaps matching TRBD1 (5 bases). Germline V CDR1 and CDR2: MNHEY, SVGAGI. The CDR3 runs 14 residues. Trimming removed 5 bases at V and 2 bases at J, with 10 bases between. CDR3 protein: CASSPWDGNQPQHF. In nucleotides, the CDR3 is TGTGCCAGCAGTCCCTGGGACGGCAATCAGCCCCAGCATTTT.

In this sample, this clonotype turned up many times. V gene TRBV4-1 combines with J gene TRBJ1-2, with unresolved D. V lost 1 base, J lost 1 base, and 13 bases lay in between. The CDR3 extends over 16 amino acids. Per germline, CDR1 MGHRA and CDR2 YSYEKL. The DNA for the CDR3 is TGCGCCAGCAGCCAAGGAGACGGACCGATTAACTATGGCTACACCTTC. Its translation: CASSQGDGPINYGYTF.

In its sample, this clonotype was seen many times. The chain employs TRBV20-1 and TRBJ1-5; 11 bases fit TRBD1. The CDR3 is 13 amino acids. V shed 6 bases, J shed 5 bases, and the junction held 3 bases outside the gene matches. The germline V gene encodes CDR1 DFQATT and CDR2 SNEGSKA (reference sequence). CDR3 amino acids: CSARTGGDQPQHF. The CDR3 DNA reads TGCAGTGCCCGGACAGGGGGCGATCAGCCCCAGCATTTT.

This clonotype was seen many times. The chain carries TRBV5-1 and TRBJ1-3, with a tentative D call TRBD1 (6 bases). Trimming cost V 1 base and J 0 bases, with 11 bases left between them. The CDR3 sequence is 16 residues long. Germline loops: CDR1 SGHRS, CDR2 YFSETQ. The CDR3 sequence: CASSLYGTNSGNTIYF. CDR3 nucleotides: TGCGCCAGCAGCTTGTACGGGACAAACTCTGGAAACACCATATATTTT.

Many counts were recorded for this clonotype. The V gene is TRBV5-1, the J gene TRBJ2-5; 9 bases agree with TRBD1. V lost 5 bases, J lost 2 bases, and 4 bases stayed unmatched. This CDR3 has 14 residues. Germline CDR1 SGHRS, CDR2 YFSETQ. CDR3 in DNA: TGCGCCAGCAGGGGGACAGGGATTCAAGAGACCCAGTACTTC. Amino acids: CASRGTGIQETQYF. The variable domain in full, with the rest retrieved from reference TRBV5-1 and TRBJ2-5, is KAGVTQTPRYLIKTRGQQVTLSCSPISGHRSVSWYQQTPGQGLQFLFEYFSETQRNKGNFPGRFSGRQFSNSRSEMNVSTLELGDSALYLCASRGTGIQETQYFGPGTRLLVL.

This clonotype was seen many times. This chain links TRBV27 with TRBJ1-2, with 8 bases fitting TRBD1. The V gene end was trimmed by 4 bases and the J gene end by 4 bases; junction bases not matched to a gene: 8. CDR1 is MNHEY, CDR2 SMNVEV, per germline (reference sequence). CDR3 size: 15 residues. CDR3 nucleotides: TGTGCCAGCAGTTCCAACAGGGGGGCGGTCTATGGCTACACCTTC. Amino acid sequence: CASSSNRGAVYGYTF.

This clonotype was detected ten times or more. The chain combines TRBV7-2 with TRBJ2-5; D is uncertain. The CDR3 runs 14 residues. Germline CDR1 reads SGHTA; CDR2 reads FQGNSA. Trimming removed 1 base at V and 1 base at J, with 7 bases between. CDR3 in DNA: TGTGCCAGCAGCTTAGTGGCCAGCCAAGAGACCCAGTACTTC. Translated, it gives CASSLVASQETQYF.

V gene TRBV5-1 combines with J gene TRBJ2-1, with TRBD1 matching over 7 bases. V shed 4 bases and J 4 bases; nucleotides not matched to a gene: 11. CDR1 and CDR2 (germline): SGHRS, YFSETQ. This CDR3 has 16 amino acids. The CDR3 nucleotides are TGCGCCAGCAGCCGCCCGGGACAGAAAGTATACAATGAGCAGTTCTTC. Its translation: CASSRPGQKVYNEQFF.

As for this clonotype: Being one base from a much bigger clone, this may be a read error. This chain links TRBV30 with TRBJ1-2; TRBD1 matches at 7 bases. The CDR3 sequence is 11 residues long. The germline CDR1 and CDR2 sequences are GTSNPN and SVGIG (reference sequence). In DNA form, the CDR3 reads TGTCCAGAGGGGGCTAACTATGGCGACACCTTC. Its protein is CPEGANYGDTF.

This clonotype has ten or more counts. The J gene is TRBJ1-1, the V gene TRBV3-1; 10 bases line up with TRBD1. Germline V CDR1 and CDR2: LGHDT, YNNKEL (reference sequence). The CDR3 runs 15 residues. Trimming took 5 bases from V and 5 from J; bases not matched to a gene: 8. The CDR3 loop reads CASSTRQGAGTEAFF. CDR3 nucleotides: TGTGCCAGCAGCACTCGACAGGGGGCGGGAACTGAAGCTTTCTTT.